Listed below are T cell receptor beta chains from one sample, sequenced in a study of CD8 T cells in Susac syndrome. TCRdb passed the immunoSEQ multiplex PCR reads through MiXCR, listing each CDR3 protein once. The sample holds over 100,000 distinct CDR3 sequences; 90% to 98% are singletons and the top ten take 0.075% to 0.1%. The sequenced sample was CD4+ T cells from PBMCs. These TCRs come from a human donor in good health. The CDR3 runs from the conserved cysteine through the conserved F or W. D genes are given only for firm matches. Size values are once, few and many counts, or a class for expanded clones, and some rows have none.

j_gene	abundance	d_gene	v_gene	CDR3nt	CDR3aa
TRBJ2-7	NA	TRBD1	TRBV23-1	TGCGCCCGAAGCGCCGGGACAGGGAACGCCTACGAGCAGTACTTC	CARSAGTGNAYEQYF
TRBJ2-3	NA	NA	TRBV2	TGTGCCAGCAGTGAGACCACAGATACGCAGTATTTT	CASSETTDTQYF
TRBJ1-1	NA	NA	TRBV5-1	TGCGCCAGCAGCCAAATGACCGGGACTGGGAACACTGAAGCTTTCTTT	CASSQMTGTGNTEAFF
TRBJ2-7	NA	NA	TRBV7-2	TGTGCCAGCAGCTTAAGAGGGACCTACGAGCAGTACTTC	CASSLRGTYEQYF
TRBJ2-3	NA	TRBD2	TRBV7-2	TGTGCCAGCAGCCGGGGACTAGCAGATAGCACAGATACGCAGTATTTT	CASSRGLADSTDTQYF
TRBJ2-7	NA	TRBD1	TRBV29-1	TGCAGCGTTGGCGCCGGGACAGGGTACGAGCAGTACTTC	CSVGAGTGYEQYF
TRBJ1-2	NA	NA	TRBV3-1	TGTGCCAGCAGCCAAGAGTATGGCTACACCTTC	CASSQEYGYTF
TRBJ1-1	few	NA	TRBV28	TGTGCCAGCAGCCGCGGACAGATGAACACTGAAGCTTTCTTT	CASSRGQMNTEAFF
TRBJ2-7	NA	NA	TRBV7-6	TGTGCCAGCAGCTTAGCCTTGATGACGGGGGAGCAGTACTTC	CASSLALMTGEQYF
TRBJ2-5	NA	NA	TRBV5-1	TGCGCCAGCAGCGTCCGGGACCTCCAAGAGACCCAGTACTTC	CASSVRDLQETQYF
TRBJ2-5	NA	NA	TRBV7-8	TGTGCCAGCAGCTCGGGACCGAGGGAGACCCAGTACTTC	CASSSGPRETQYF
TRBJ2-3	NA	TRBD1	TRBV30	TGTGCCTGTTGGGACAGGCCCACCACAGATACGCAGTATTTT	CACWDRPTTDTQYF
TRBJ1-5	NA	NA	TRBV2	TGTGCCAGCACCCCGGAGCGGGGGGGTGGTCAGCCCCAGCATTTT	CASTPERGGGQPQHF
TRBJ2-1	NA	TRBD2	TRBV10-3	TGTGCCATCAGGGAAGGACTAGCGGGGGGGGAAAATGAGCAGTTCTTC	CAIREGLAGGENEQFF
TRBJ1-4	NA	NA	TRBV5-1	TGCGCCAGCAGCCTAGACAGGCCAAATGAAAAACTGTTTTTT	CASSLDRPNEKLFF
TRBJ2-3	NA	TRBD2	TRBV4-1	TGCGCCAGCAGCCGAGTACTAGCGGGTACAGATACGCAGTATTTT	CASSRVLAGTDTQYF
TRBJ2-1	NA	TRBD2	TRBV11-3	TGTGCCAGCAGCTTAAGGACTAGCGGGACCTACAATGAGCAGTTCTTC	CASSLRTSGTYNEQFF
TRBJ2-5	NA	NA	TRBV23-1	TGCGCCAGCAGTCACGGGATTCCCCAGAGGCCCCAGTACTTC	CASSHGIPQRPQYF
TRBJ1-2	NA	TRBD1	TRBV24-1	TGTGCCACCAGCGCGAAGGGGGCTTATGGCTACACCTTC	CATSAKGAYGYTF
TRBJ2-7	NA	TRBD2	TRBV5-1	TGCGCCAGCAGCTTACTAGCGGGGGAAGAGCAGTACTTC	CASSLLAGEEQYF
TRBJ1-1	NA	NA	TRBV27	TGTGCCAGCAGTTTCCGGGTTACCACTGAAGCTTTCTTT	CASSFRVTTEAFF
TRBJ2-2	NA	NA	TRBV7-3	TGTGCCAGCAGCTTTGGGGGACAGAACACCGGGGAGCTGTTTTTT	CASSFGGQNTGELFF
TRBJ2-3	NA	TRBD2	TRBV7-3	TGTGCCAGCAGCTTAATCCGACTAGCGGGGGGAATAGATACGCAGTATTTT	CASSLIRLAGGIDTQYF
TRBJ2-1	NA	TRBD2	TRBV24-1	TGTGCCACCAGTGATTTCGGGACTAGCGACAATGAGCAGTTCTTC	CATSDFGTSDNEQFF
TRBJ1-5	NA	NA	TRBV6-1	TGTGCCAGCAGGGATAGCAATCAGCCCCAGCATTTT	CASRDSNQPQHF
TRBJ1-2	once	TRBD1	TRBV5-4	TGTGCCAGCAGCCGCGTGGCTACAGGGGGAAGTGGCTACACCTTC	CASSRVATGGSGYTF
TRBJ2-5	NA	NA	TRBV7-7	TGTGCTAGCAGCTTGGCCTACCAAGAGACCCAGTACTTC	CASSLAYQETQYF
TRBJ2-1	once	NA	TRBV12-3/TRBV12-4	TGTGCCAGCAGTTTATTGCACACCTACAATGAGCAGTTCTTC	CASSLLHTYNEQFF
TRBJ1-1	NA	NA	TRBV5-1	TGCGCCAGCAGCTCGGAGGGCGGGAACACTGAAGCTTTCTTT	CASSSEGGNTEAFF
TRBJ1-1	NA	TRBD1	TRBV3-1	TGTGCCAGCAGCCTGAGAGGGGGCGTTATCCCTGAAGCTTTCTTT	CASSLRGGVIPEAFF
TRBJ2-7	NA	TRBD1	TRBV5-6	TGTGCCAGCAGCTTGCTCGGACAGGGGGCGCTCTACGAGCAGTACTTC	CASSLLGQGALYEQYF
TRBJ1-2	NA	NA	TRBV30	TGTGCCTGGTCTCACAGCTATGGCTACACCTTC	CAWSHSYGYTF
TRBJ2-7	NA	NA	TRBV27	TGTGCCAGCAGGCCCGCAGGGGCTCAGGAGCTCAGGCAGTACTTC	CASRPAGAQELRQYF
TRBJ2-5	NA	NA	TRBV6-5	TGTGCCAGCACTCCTCTTGGTGGTGAGACCCAGTACTTC	CASTPLGGETQYF
TRBJ2-7	NA	NA	TRBV18	TGTGCCAGCTCACCGCAGCCCACCTACGAGCAGTACTTC	CASSPQPTYEQYF
TRBJ2-5	once	NA	TRBV2	TGTGCCAGCAAGGGCAGCCTCCAAGAGACCCAGTACTTC	CASKGSLQETQYF
TRBJ2-2	once	NA	TRBV7-3	TGTGCCAGCAAGGAAACAGGGATTGCCGGGGAGCTGTTTTTT	CASKETGIAGELFF
TRBJ1-3	once	NA	TRBV9	TGTGCCAGCAGCGTAGCCAGACGGGGATCTGGAAACACCATATATTTT	CASSVARRGSGNTIYF
TRBJ1-1	NA	TRBD1	TRBV15	TGTGCCACCAGCAGAGATTCAGGGGGCCGAAACACTGAAGCTTTCTTT	CATSRDSGGRNTEAFF
TRBJ2-3	NA	NA	TRBV7-2	TGTGCCAGCAGCTCCGGATTCGGTGGCGCAGATACGCAGTATTTT	CASSSGFGGADTQYF
TRBJ2-4	NA	NA	TRBV20-1	TGCAGTGCTAGTTTGATAGCCAAAAACATTCAGTACTTC	CSASLIAKNIQYF
TRBJ2-3	NA	TRBD2	TRBV28	TGTGCCAGCAGTTCAAAGCGGGGGGGCACAGATACGCAGTATTTT	CASSSKRGGTDTQYF
TRBJ2-7	NA	NA	TRBV12-3/TRBV12-4	TGTGCCAGCACCTCGGGACTTTACGAGCAGTACTTC	CASTSGLYEQYF
TRBJ2-3	NA	NA	TRBV30	TGTGCCTGGAGGACACCTAGCGTAGATACGCAGTATTTT	CAWRTPSVDTQYF
TRBJ2-5	NA	TRBD2	TRBV29-1	TGCAGCGTTGAGGAGCGGGGCCGGGGGGAGACCCAGTACTTC	CSVEERGRGETQYF
TRBJ1-4	NA	TRBD1	TRBV12-3/TRBV12-4	TGTGCCAGCAGTGAATTCCAGGGGGGACCGGGCAAACTGTTTTTT	CASSEFQGGPGKLFF
TRBJ1-3	NA	NA	TRBV30	TGTGCCTGGAGCCTATCTTCCTTTGAAAACACCATATATTTT	CAWSLSSFENTIYF
TRBJ2-6	NA	NA	TRBV20-1	TGCAGTGCTAGAGTTGGGGGGGGCGAGGGAGCTGGGGCCAACGTCCTGACTTTC	CSARVGGGEGAGANVLTF
TRBJ2-5	NA	NA	TRBV12-3/TRBV12-4	TGTGCCAGCAGGCGAGGCGGGCAGAGCCAGACCCAGTACTTC	CASRRGGQSQTQYF
TRBJ2-6	NA	TRBD1	TRBV6-6	TGTGCCAGCAGACAGGGGTCTGGGGCCAACGTCCTGACTTTC	CASRQGSGANVLTF
TRBJ2-7	NA	TRBD2	TRBV19	TGTGCCAGTAGCCAGCGGGAGACGGGAGAGCAGTACTTC	CASSQRETGEQYF
TRBJ2-5	NA	NA	TRBV7-2	TGTGCCAGCAGCGGGGGAAGGGGGGGAGAGACCCAGTACTTC	CASSGGRGGETQYF
TRBJ2-1	NA	TRBD2	TRBV29-1	TGCAGCGGGGTAGCGGGACGCTTCGATGAGCAGTTCTTC	CSGVAGRFDEQFF
TRBJ2-3	NA	NA	TRBV30	TGTGCCTGGAGTACGGGGGCCAACACAGATACGCAGTATTTT	CAWSTGANTDTQYF
TRBJ2-7	NA	NA	TRBV5-1	TGCGCCAGCAGCTTGGCGGGGGACTCCTACGAGCAGTACTTC	CASSLAGDSYEQYF
TRBJ1-3	NA	TRBD1	TRBV4-1	TGCGCCAGCAGCCCTCCGGGACAGCCTGGAAACACCATATATTTT	CASSPPGQPGNTIYF
TRBJ1-2	once	TRBD1	TRBV20-1	TGCAGTGCCCTTCAACCATTCCGGGACAGGGGTGGTAACTATGGCTACACCTTC	CSALQPFRDRGGNYGYTF